What follows are 20 T cell receptor beta chains derived from one specimen sequenced in a study of T-cell reconstitution after alpha-beta-depleted transplantation in children. Unique molecular identifiers featured in how the TCRbeta library was prepared. TCRdb called the PCR reads again in MiXCR, with one record for every CDR3 protein. Found here are hundreds of thousands of distinct CDR3 sequences, 23% of them singletons; the top ten hold 14%. The source was PBMCs, mostly from graft donor cells, collected 360 days after TCRalphabeta/CD19-depleted stem cell transplant. The receptors come from a boy under two years old who had a stem cell transplant for acute myeloid leukemia, so the T cells may come from the graft donor.

The rearrangement links TRBV20-1 to TRBJ2-5; possibly TRBD1 for D (6 bases). The germline V gene has CDR1 DFQATT and CDR2 SNEGSKA (reference sequence). This CDR3 contains 14 residues. V dropped 2 bases and J dropped 5 bases, with 15 bases sitting between them. The CDR3 DNA follows: TGCAGTGCTAGATCCCAGGGGAGTGGGGAGACCCAGTACTTC. As protein: CSARSQGSGETQYF.

This clonotype was recorded many times. The V and J genes are TRBV12-3 or TRBV12-4 and TRBJ1-5; D gene ambiguous. The length of the CDR3 is 13 residues. The ends were cut back, 5 bases at V and 1 base at J, with 6 bases in the middle. CDR3 DNA: TGTGCCAGCAGTCAAAGCAGCAATCAGCCCCAGCATTTT. Its protein product is CASSQSSNQPQHF.

This clonotype was recorded at least ten times. The chain joins TRBV29-1 to TRBJ2-4; perhaps TRBD1 as D (5 bases). V was clipped by 0 bases and J by 8 bases, with 14 bases between them. The CDR3 extends over 14 amino acids. Looked up from germline, CDR1 is SQVTM and CDR2 is ANQGSEA. The CDR3 here is CSVEDRGVSDIQYF. The CDR3 bases are TGCAGCGTTGAAGATAGGGGCGTTTCAGACATTCAGTACTTC.

This clonotype was seen repeatedly, ten times or more. The V call is TRBV27, the J call TRBJ2-3, with TRBD2 matching over 9 bases. The CDR3 is 16 residues long. The V gene end was trimmed by 2 bases and the J gene end by 4 bases; junction bases not matched to a gene: 7. Germline CDR1 MNHEY, CDR2 SMNVEV (reference sequence). The CDR3 spells CASSLIAGGLPDTQYF. Written as DNA, the CDR3 is TGTGCCAGCAGTTTAATCGCGGGGGGGCTTCCAGATACGCAGTATTTT.

This clonotype was picked up a small number of times. The chain carries TRBV5-4 and TRBJ2-5; 10 bases align to TRBD1. J gave up 6 bases and V 0 bases, and 5 bases lay outside the gene matches. The CDR3 is 15 amino acids. Germline lookup yields CDR1 SGHNT and CDR2 YYREEE (reference sequence). The CDR3 sequence is CASSLADRGRKTQYF. The CDR3, as DNA: TGTGCCAGCAGCTTGGCAGACAGGGGGCGGAAGACCCAGTACTTC.

This clonotype showed up just a few times. The V call is TRBV7-2, the J call TRBJ1-5; TRBD1 agrees at 8 bases. Trimming removed 5 bases from V and 5 bases from J; junction bases left unmatched: 5. Germline V lookup: CDR1 SGHTA, CDR2 FQGNSA. There are 14 residues in the CDR3. The CDR3 reads CASSPDRAHQPQHF. As DNA, the CDR3 is TGTGCCAGCAGCCCGGACAGGGCCCATCAGCCCCAGCATTTT.

The CDR3 DNA reads TGTGCCACCAGCGATCCCGGGACCAACTATGGCTACACCTTC. Amino acids: CATSDPGTNYGYTF. V is TRBV24-1 and J is TRBJ1-2; tentative D call: TRBD1 (5 bases). V was cut by 7 bases and J by 2 bases, with 13 bases left in between. The CDR3 is made up of 14 amino acids. The germline V gene has CDR1 KGHDR and CDR2 SFDVKD.

The chain employs TRBV6-1 and TRBJ1-1, with 7 bases identical to TRBD1. V lost 3 bases, J lost 3 bases, and 4 bases stayed unmatched. The CDR3 loop spans 14 amino acids. Germline assignment: CDR1 MNHNS and CDR2 SASEGT. This chain's CDR3 is CASSETGRDTEAFF. The CDR3 DNA sequence: TGTGCCAGCAGTGAGACAGGGAGGGACACTGAAGCTTTCTTT.

J is TRBJ2-1 and V is TRBV11-2; 7 bases align to TRBD2. The CDR3 is 20 residues long. Germline CDR1 is SGHAT and CDR2 is FQNNGV. V lost 4 bases to trimming and J lost 6 bases; unmatched junction nucleotides: 24. The CDR3 coding sequence is TGTGCCAGCAGCTGGCGGTCGGGGAGGGCTAGCCGGGGGGTGTTCAATGAGCAGTTCTTC. Its translation is CASSWRSGRASRGVFNEQFF.

This chain uses TRBV20-1 with TRBJ1-2; a weak D match, TRBD1 (5 bases). V dropped 6 bases and J dropped 4 bases, with 21 bases sitting between them. This CDR3 comprises 15 residues. The germline V gene encodes CDR1 DFQATT and CDR2 SNEGSKA (reference sequence). DNA for the CDR3: TGCAGTGCCCCATTCTCCCTCGACAGTTCCTATGGCTACACCTTC. It codes for CSAPFSLDSSYGYTF.

This clonotype has just a few counts. The DNA for the CDR3 is TGCAGTGCTAGAGACGAGTTTGGGCTAGCGGGCGTAATTGAGACCCAGTACTTC. Encoded protein: CSARDEFGLAGVIETQYF. V usage is TRBV20-1 and J usage is TRBJ2-5; 8 bases match TRBD2. This CDR3 comprises 18 residues. Germline CDR1 and CDR2: DFQATT and SNEGSKA (reference sequence). With 0 bases clipped from V and 5 bases from J, the junction kept 17 bases outside the gene matches.

Only a few counts were recorded for this clonotype. The V gene is TRBV24-1, the J gene TRBJ2-1; 8 bases line up with TRBD2. The trim removed 3 bases at V and 9 bases at J, leaving 12 bases unmatched. Germline-derived CDR1 and CDR2 are KGHDR and SFDVKD. The CDR3 loop spans 16 amino acids. DNA of the CDR3: TGTGCCACCAGTGATCCAGCGGGGACTAGTCGACCTGAGCAGTTCTTC. Protein: CATSDPAGTSRPEQFF.

The chain couples TRBV15 to TRBJ1-2, with D possibly TRBD1 on 6 matching bases. The CDR3 runs to 16 residues. The V end was cut by 4 bases, the J end by 4 bases, with 19 bases between. CDR1 is LNHNV, CDR2 YYDKDF, per germline (reference sequence). In DNA, the CDR3 is TGTGCCACCAGCACCCGCCTTGGGGGGCAGGGCTATGGCTACACCTTC. This gives the protein CATSTRLGGQGYGYTF.

The chain recombines TRBV20-1 with TRBJ1-2; D may be TRBD1 (5 bases). The CDR3 loop spans 14 amino acids. Trimming took off 5 bases at V and 2 bases at J, with 15 bases between the two ends. The germline V gene encodes CDR1 DFQATT and CDR2 SNEGSKA (reference sequence). The CDR3 spells CSAPKDNRNYGYTF. As DNA, the CDR3 is TGCAGTGCTCCTAAGGACAACCGAAACTATGGCTACACCTTC.

The chain employs TRBV5-1 and TRBJ1-5; D is perhaps TRBD1 (5 bases). The CDR3 consists of 15 residues. Germline CDR1 SGHRS, CDR2 YFSETQ. V lost 3 bases to trimming and J lost 1 base, with 11 bases between them. CDR3 region: CASSSDSGSNQPQHF. As DNA, the CDR3 is TGCGCCAGCAGCTCCGACAGTGGCAGCAATCAGCCCCAGCATTTT.

In its sample, this clonotype was seen many times. The V and J genes are TRBV20-1 and TRBJ2-2; the match to TRBD1 covers 7 bases. The CDR3 totals 12 residues. CDR1 is DFQATT and CDR2 is SNEGSKA in the germline V gene (reference sequence). Germline trimming cut 6 bases from V and 5 bases from J; bases unmatched to any gene: 3. The CDR3 DNA follows: TGCAGTGCCAACAGGGGTACCGGGGAGCTGTTTTTT. It specifies CSANRGTGELFF.

The chain employs TRBV7-6 and TRBJ1-1; D call uncertain. In germline, CDR1 is SGHVS, CDR2 FNYEAQ. This CDR3 has 16 residues. Deletions cut 1 base from V and 0 bases from J, with 12 bases between. In nucleotides, the CDR3 is TGTGCCAGCAGCTTAGAGGGCACAACTATGAACACTGAAGCTTTCTTT. Protein sequence: CASSLEGTTMNTEAFF.

Here the CDR3 DNA reads TGCAGTGCTAGAGATCTGGACTCCACAGATACGCAGTATTTT. Translation: CSARDLDSTDTQYF. V and J are TRBV20-1 and TRBJ2-3; a weak D match, TRBD2 (5 bases). There are 14 residues in the CDR3. Trimming shortened V by 0 bases and J by 2 bases, and 9 bases separated the two germline ends. Germline V gene sequence: CDR1 DFQATT, CDR2 SNEGSKA (reference sequence).

This clonotype showed up many times. This chain links TRBV7-2 with TRBJ2-7; 11 bases agree with TRBD2. Germline trimming cut 5 bases from V and 2 bases from J; bases unmatched to any gene: 5. Germline CDR1 reads SGHTA; CDR2 reads FQGNSA. The CDR3 loop spans 15 amino acids. CDR3 loop: CASSLSGGATYEQYF. Here the CDR3 DNA reads TGTGCCAGCAGCCTTAGCGGGGGGGCCACCTACGAGCAGTACTTC. The full variable domain, in which reference TRBV7-2 and TRBJ2-7 provide the parts outside the CDR3, is GAGVSQSPSNKVTEKGKDVELRCDPISGHTALYWYRQSLGQGLEFLIYFQGNSAPDKSGLPSDRFSAERTGGSVSTLTIQRTQQEDSAVYLCASSLSGGATYEQYFGPGTRLTVT.

This chain joins TRBV6-1 and TRBJ1-6; 9 bases are a match to TRBD1. CDR3 size: 14 residues. V trimming: 4 bases; J trimming: 5 bases; junction bases outside the gene matches: 0. Germline CDR1 is MNHNS and CDR2 is SASEGT. This chain's CDR3 is CASSGTGDNSPLHF. In DNA form, the CDR3 reads TGTGCCAGCAGTGGGACAGGGGATAATTCACCCCTCCACTTT.